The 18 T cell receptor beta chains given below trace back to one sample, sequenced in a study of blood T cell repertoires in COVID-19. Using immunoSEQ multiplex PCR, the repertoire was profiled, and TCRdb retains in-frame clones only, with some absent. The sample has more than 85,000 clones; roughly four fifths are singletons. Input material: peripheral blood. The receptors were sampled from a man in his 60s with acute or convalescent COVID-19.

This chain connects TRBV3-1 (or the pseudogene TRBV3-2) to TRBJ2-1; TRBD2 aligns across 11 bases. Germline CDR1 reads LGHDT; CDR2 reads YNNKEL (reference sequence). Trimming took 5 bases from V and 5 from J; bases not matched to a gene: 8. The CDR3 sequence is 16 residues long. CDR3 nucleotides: TGTGCCAGCAGCGCATTAGCGGGGGGGCCGGACAATGAGCAGTTCTTC. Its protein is CASSALAGGPDNEQFF.

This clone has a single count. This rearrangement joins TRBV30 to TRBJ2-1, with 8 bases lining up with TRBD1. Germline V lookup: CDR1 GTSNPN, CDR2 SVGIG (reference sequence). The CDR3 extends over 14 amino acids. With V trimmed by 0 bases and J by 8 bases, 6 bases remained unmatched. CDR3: CAWSVGTGGHEQFF. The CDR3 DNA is TGTGCCTGGAGTGTGGGGACAGGTGGGCATGAGCAGTTCTTC. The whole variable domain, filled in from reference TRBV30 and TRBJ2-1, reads SQTIHQWPATLVQPVGSPLSLECTVEGTSNPNLYWYRQAAGRGLQLLFYSVGIGQISSEVPQNLSASRPQDRQFILSSKKLLLSDSGFYLCAWSVGTGGHEQFFGPGTRLTVL.

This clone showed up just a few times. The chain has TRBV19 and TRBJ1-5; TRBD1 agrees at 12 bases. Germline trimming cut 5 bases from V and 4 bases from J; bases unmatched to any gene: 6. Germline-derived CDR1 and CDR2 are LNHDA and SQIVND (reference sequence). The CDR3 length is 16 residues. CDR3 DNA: TGTGCCAGTAGTTTGGGGACAGGGGGCTTGAATCAGCCCCAGCATTTT. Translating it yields CASSLGTGGLNQPQHF.

DNA for the CDR3: TGTGCCAGTAGTATAGGGAGCGGCTCCTACAATGAGCAGTTCTTC. Residues: CASSIGSGSYNEQFF. This chain connects TRBV19 to TRBJ2-1, with D tentatively TRBD2 (5 bases). Deletions cut 1 base from V and 0 bases from J, with 7 bases between. The germline CDR1 and CDR2 sequences are LNHDA and SQIVND (reference sequence). This CDR3 is built from 15 residues. Drawing the rest from reference TRBV19 and TRBJ2-1, the complete variable domain is DGGITQSPKYLFRKEGQNVTLSCEQNLNHDAMYWYRQDPGQGLRLIYYSQIVNDFQKGDIAEGYSVSREKKESFPLTVTSAQKNPTAFYLCASSIGSGSYNEQFFGPGTRLTVL.

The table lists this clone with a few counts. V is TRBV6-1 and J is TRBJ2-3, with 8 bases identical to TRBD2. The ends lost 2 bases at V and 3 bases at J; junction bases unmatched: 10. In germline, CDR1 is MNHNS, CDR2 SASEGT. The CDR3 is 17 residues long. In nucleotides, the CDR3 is TGTGCCAGCAGTGAAAGAAACGGGGGGGCAGAAACAGATACGCAGTATTTT. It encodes CASSERNGGAETDTQYF.

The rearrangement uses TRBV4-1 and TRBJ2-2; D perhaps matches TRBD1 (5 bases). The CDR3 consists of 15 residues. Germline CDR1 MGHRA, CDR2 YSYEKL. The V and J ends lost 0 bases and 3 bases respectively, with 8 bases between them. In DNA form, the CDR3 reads TGCGCCAGCAGCCAAGAATGGGGCTACACCGGGGAGCTGTTTTTT. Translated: CASSQEWGYTGELFF.

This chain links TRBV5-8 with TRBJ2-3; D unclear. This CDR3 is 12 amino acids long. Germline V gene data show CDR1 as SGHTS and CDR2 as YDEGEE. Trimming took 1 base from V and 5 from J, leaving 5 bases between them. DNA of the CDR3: TGTGCCAGCAGCTTGTTGAGAGATACGCAGTATTTT. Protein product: CASSLLRDTQYF. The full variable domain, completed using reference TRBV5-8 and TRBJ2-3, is EAGVTQSPTHLIKTRGQQATLRCSPISGHTSVYWYQQALGLGLQFLLWYDEGEERNRGNFPPRFSGRQFPNYSSELNVNALELEDSALYLCASSLLRDTQYFGPGTRLTVL.

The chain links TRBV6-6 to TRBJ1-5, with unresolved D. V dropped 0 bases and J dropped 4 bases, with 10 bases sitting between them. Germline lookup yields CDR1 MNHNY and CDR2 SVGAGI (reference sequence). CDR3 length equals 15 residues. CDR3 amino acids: CASSYSPQTNQPQHF. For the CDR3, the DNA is TGTGCCAGCAGTTACTCCCCACAGACAAATCAGCCCCAGCATTTT.

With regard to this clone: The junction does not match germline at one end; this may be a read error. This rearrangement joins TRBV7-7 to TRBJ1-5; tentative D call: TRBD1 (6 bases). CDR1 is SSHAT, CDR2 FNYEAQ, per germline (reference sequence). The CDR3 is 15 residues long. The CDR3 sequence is CASSLDSRDNQPQHF. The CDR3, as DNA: TGTGCTAGCAGCTTGGACAGTAGGGACAATCAGCCCCAGCATTTT.

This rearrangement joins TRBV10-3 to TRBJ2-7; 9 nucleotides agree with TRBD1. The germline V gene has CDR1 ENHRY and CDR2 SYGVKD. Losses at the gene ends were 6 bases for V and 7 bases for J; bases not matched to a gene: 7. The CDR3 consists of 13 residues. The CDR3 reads CAIRRQGGVEQYV. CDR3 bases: TGTGCCATCAGGAGACAGGGGGGGGTTGAGCAGTACGTC.

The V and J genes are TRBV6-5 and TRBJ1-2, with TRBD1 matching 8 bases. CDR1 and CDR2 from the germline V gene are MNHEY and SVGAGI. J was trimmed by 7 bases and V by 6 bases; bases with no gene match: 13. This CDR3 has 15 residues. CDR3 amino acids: CASRRDRGILRGYTF. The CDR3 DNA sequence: TGTGCCAGCAGAAGAGACAGGGGAATCTTACGTGGCTACACCTTC.

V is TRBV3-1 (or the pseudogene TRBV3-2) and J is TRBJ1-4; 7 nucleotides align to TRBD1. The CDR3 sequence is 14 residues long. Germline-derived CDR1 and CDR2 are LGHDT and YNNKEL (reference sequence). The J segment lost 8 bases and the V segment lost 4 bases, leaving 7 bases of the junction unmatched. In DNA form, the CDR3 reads TGTGCCAGCAGCCCTCGACAGGGTGGGGAAAAACTGTTTTTT. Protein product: CASSPRQGGEKLFF.

CDR3 sequence reads: CASSPQGTSYNEQFF. In DNA form, the CDR3 reads TGTGCCAGCAGCCCGCAGGGGACCTCCTACAATGAGCAGTTCTTC. The chain uses TRBV6-4 and TRBJ2-1; TRBD1 is a possible D gene (6 bases). Per the germline V gene, CDR1 is MRHNA and CDR2 is SNTAGT. V was clipped by 6 bases and J by 0 bases, with 12 bases between them. This CDR3 spans 15 amino acids.

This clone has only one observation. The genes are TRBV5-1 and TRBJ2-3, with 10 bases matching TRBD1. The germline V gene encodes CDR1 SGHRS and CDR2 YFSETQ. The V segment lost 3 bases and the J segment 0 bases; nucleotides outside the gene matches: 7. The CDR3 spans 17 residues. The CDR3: CASSWADRGRSTDTQYF. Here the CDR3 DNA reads TGCGCCAGCAGCTGGGCTGACAGGGGGCGTAGCACAGATACGCAGTATTTT.

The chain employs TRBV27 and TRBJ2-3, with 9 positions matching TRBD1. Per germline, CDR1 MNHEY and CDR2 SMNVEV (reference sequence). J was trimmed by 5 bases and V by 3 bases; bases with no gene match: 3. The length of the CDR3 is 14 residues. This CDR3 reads CASSFNRGQDTQYF. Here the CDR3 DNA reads TGTGCCAGCAGTTTCAACAGGGGGCAAGATACGCAGTATTTT.

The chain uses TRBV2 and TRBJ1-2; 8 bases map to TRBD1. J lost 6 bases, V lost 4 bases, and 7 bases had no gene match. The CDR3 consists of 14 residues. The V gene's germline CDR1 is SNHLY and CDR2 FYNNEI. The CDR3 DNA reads TGTGCCAGCAGTGTTGTCCAGGGGGCGGATGGCTACACCTTC. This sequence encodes CASSVVQGADGYTF.

The CDR3 is CASSLWTSGSPQETQYF. In DNA, the CDR3 is TGCGCCAGCAGCTTATGGACTAGCGGGAGCCCTCAAGAGACCCAGTACTTC. The chain combines TRBV5-1 with TRBJ2-5, with 13 bases that match TRBD2. J lost 2 bases, V lost 2 bases, and 6 bases had no gene match. The V gene's germline CDR1 is SGHRS and CDR2 YFSETQ. CDR3 length equals 17 residues.

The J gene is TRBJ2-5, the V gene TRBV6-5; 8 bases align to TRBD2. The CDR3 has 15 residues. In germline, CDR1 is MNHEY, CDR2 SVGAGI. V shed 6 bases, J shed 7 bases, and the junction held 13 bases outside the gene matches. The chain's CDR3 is CASSLLLAAEGTQYF. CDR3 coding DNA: TGTGCCAGCAGCCTACTACTAGCGGCAGAAGGGACCCAGTACTTC.